The 29 T cell receptor beta chains in this list originate from one sample, sequenced in a study of cytomegalovirus exposure and HLA in healthy donors. The PCR employed 60 Vbeta primers together with 13 Jbeta primers. The assay was immunoSEQ multiplex PCR, and TCRdb's table has in-frame clones only and misses some. The sample has 95,000 to 100,000 clones; around 77% are singletons. Specimen: PBMCs. The receptors were gathered from a man in his forties in good health and CMV-seronegative.

This clone was observed a handful of times. This chain joins TRBV10-3 and TRBJ1-6, with a possible D match to TRBD1 (5 bases). Deletions cut 4 bases from V and 5 bases from J, with 15 bases between. Germline loops: CDR1 ENHRY, CDR2 SYGVKD. This CDR3 has 16 residues. In DNA form, the CDR3 reads TGTGCCATCAGTGGGGGGGGAATGGGGGATAATTCACCCCTCCACTTT. This gives the protein CAISGGGMGDNSPLHF.

The V and J genes are TRBV28 and TRBJ2-1; TRBD2 matches at 8 bases. Germline loops: CDR1 MDHEN, CDR2 SYDVKM. The CDR3 covers 15 residues. Trimming at V came to 6 bases and at J to 2 bases, leaving 6 bases not matched to a gene. DNA of the CDR3: TGTGCCAGCAGCGGTAGCGGGGCAGCCTACAATGAGCAGTTCTTC. This translates into CASSGSGAAYNEQFF.

The V gene is TRBV6-6, the J gene TRBJ2-5, with 9 nucleotides matching TRBD2. Trimming at V came to 6 bases and at J to 5 bases, leaving 7 bases not matched to a gene. This CDR3 comprises 14 residues. Germline V CDR1 and CDR2: MNHNY, SVGAGI (reference sequence). This CDR3 reads CASRGLAQMETQYF. The CDR3 DNA reads TGTGCCAGCAGGGGACTAGCACAAATGGAGACCCAGTACTTC.

This clone was seen only a few times. This chain connects TRBV10-2 to TRBJ2-7; D might be TRBD1 (5 bases). Germline CDR1 is WSHSY and CDR2 is SAAADI. The CDR3 is made up of 14 amino acids. Trimming shortened V by 6 bases and J by 1 base, and 13 bases separated the two germline ends. For the CDR3, the DNA is TGCGCCAGCAGGGTGGGGCCGTCTTCCTACGAGCAGTACTTC. Translating it yields CASRVGPSSYEQYF.

On this clone: A read error may account for a junction end that differs from germline. The chain links TRBV6-1 to TRBJ1-1; 7 bases line up with TRBD1. This CDR3 is built from 14 residues. Germline CDR1 and CDR2: MNHNS and SASEGT. The CDR3: CASSEGGTRAEAFF. The CDR3 DNA reads as TGTGCCAGCAGCGAAGGGGGCACAAGGGCTGAAGCTTTCTTT.

A few counts support this clone. The V call is TRBV10-2, the J call TRBJ1-1; perhaps TRBD1 as D (5 bases). V lost 3 bases, J lost 6 bases, and 14 bases lay in between. The CDR3 consists of 14 residues. Germline assignment: CDR1 WSHSY and CDR2 SAAADI. The CDR3 nucleotides are TGCGCCAGCAGTGAATTGGTAGGGGAGGCTGAAGCTTTCTTT. Encoded protein: CASSELVGEAEAFF.

CDR3 sequence reads: CASSVAVQGARGYTF. Here the CDR3 DNA reads TGTGCCAGCAGCGTAGCCGTACAGGGGGCTAGGGGCTACACCTTC. J is TRBJ1-2 and V is TRBV9; 9 positions agree with TRBD1. Germline lookup yields CDR1 SGDLS and CDR2 YYNGEE. The CDR3 totals 15 residues. V shed 0 bases, J shed 8 bases, and the junction held 8 bases outside the gene matches. Full variable domain (missing parts from reference TRBV9 and TRBJ1-2): DSGVTQTPKHLITATGQRVTLRCSPRSGDLSVYWYQQSLDQGLQFLIQYYNGEERAKGNILERFSAQQFPDLHSELNLSSLELGDSALYFCASSVAVQGARGYTFGSGTRLTVV.

J is TRBJ2-1 and V is TRBV5-1; tentative D call: TRBD2 (5 bases). From germline, CDR1 is SGHRS and CDR2 YFSETQ. CDR3 length equals 17 residues. V lost 0 bases and J lost 2, with 15 bases in between. The CDR3: CASSLAFSGSPYNEQFF. The CDR3 coding sequence is TGCGCCAGCAGCTTGGCGTTTTCGGGGTCTCCCTACAATGAGCAGTTCTTC.

This rearrangement joins TRBV5-4 to TRBJ2-7; 8 nucleotides align to TRBD2. The V segment lost 0 bases and the J segment 6 bases; nucleotides outside the gene matches: 8. Germline-derived CDR1 and CDR2 are SGHNT and YYREEE (reference sequence). The CDR3 covers 15 residues. DNA of the CDR3: TGTGCCAGCAGCTTGGCCGGGACTAGTGAGTTCGAGCAGTACTTC. Amino acid sequence: CASSLAGTSEFEQYF. The full variable domain, its missing parts supplied by reference TRBV5-4 and TRBJ2-7, is ETGVTQSPTHLIKTRGQQVTLRCSSQSGHNTVSWYQQALGQGPQFIFQYYREEENGRGNFPPRFSGLQFPNYSSELNVNALELDDSALYLCASSLAGTSEFEQYFGPGTRLTVT.

V usage is TRBV5-1 and J usage is TRBJ1-5; TRBD1 agrees at 9 bases. The germline CDR1 and CDR2 sequences are SGHRS and YFSETQ. With V trimmed by 1 base and J by 7 bases, 3 bases remained unmatched. The CDR3 length is 14 residues. The CDR3 sequence is CASSLLQGAQPQHF. The CDR3 region has the DNA TGCGCCAGCAGCTTGTTACAGGGGGCACAGCCCCAGCATTTT.

The J gene is TRBJ2-3, the V gene TRBV27; the D gene is possibly TRBD2 (6 bases). The CDR3 has 12 residues. Germline V gene sequence: CDR1 MNHEY, CDR2 SMNVEV (reference sequence). The V end lost 2 bases, the J end lost 6 bases, and 6 bases lay between the germline ends. The DNA of the CDR3 is TGTGCCAGCAGTTTAGGGGGGGATACGCAGTATTTT. It translates to CASSLGGDTQYF.

The V and J genes are TRBV30 and TRBJ1-3; 8 bases align to TRBD1. This CDR3 is 15 amino acids long. CDR1 is GTSNPN, CDR2 SVGIG, per germline (reference sequence). The V segment lost 5 bases and the J segment 5 bases; nucleotides outside the gene matches: 11. The CDR3 sequence is CAWAMDRELRNTIYF. In nucleotides, the CDR3 is TGTGCCTGGGCGATGGACAGGGAATTGCGAAACACCATATATTTT.

The CDR3 is CASSSPVNEQFF. The CDR3 DNA follows: TGTGCCAGCAGTTCCCCGGTGAATGAGCAGTTCTTC. The chain uses TRBV28 and TRBJ2-1; D ambiguous. CDR3 length equals 12 residues. The germline V gene encodes CDR1 MDHEN and CDR2 SYDVKM. V was clipped by 4 bases and J by 7 bases, with 8 bases between them.

This clone showed up just a few times. The chain uses TRBV9 and TRBJ1-1; possibly TRBD1 for D (6 bases). The V and J ends lost 6 bases and 2 bases respectively, with 17 bases between them. The length of the CDR3 is 15 residues. Germline V gene lookup returns CDR1 SGDLS and CDR2 YYNGEE. The CDR3 loop is CASTPGVLSNTEAFF. In DNA form, the CDR3 reads TGTGCCAGCACCCCAGGGGTTCTGTCTAACACTGAAGCTTTCTTT.

The V and J genes are TRBV2 and TRBJ1-2; 7 bases align to TRBD1. The junction had 10 bases not matched to a gene; V was cut back by 4 bases and J by 8 bases. The CDR3 sequence is 14 residues long. Germline V gives CDR1 SNHLY, CDR2 FYNNEI. CDR3 loop: CASSVNRGFEGYTF. The CDR3 DNA reads as TGTGCCAGCAGTGTAAACAGGGGCTTTGAGGGCTACACCTTC.

V gene TRBV28 combines with J gene TRBJ2-5; 8 bases match TRBD2. This CDR3 comprises 15 residues. The J segment lost 11 bases and the V segment lost 5 bases, leaving 16 bases of the junction unmatched. The germline CDR1 and CDR2 sequences are MDHEN and SYDVKM. The DNA for the CDR3 is TGTGCCAGCAGTCCGATAGAACGGACTGGCGGGAGGCAGTACTTC. This translates into CASSPIERTGGRQYF.

The rearrangement uses TRBV14 and TRBJ2-3; D may be TRBD2 (6 bases). CDR3 length: 17 residues. Germline lookup yields CDR1 SGHDN and CDR2 FVKESK. Trimming cost V 0 bases and J 2 bases, with 15 bases left between them. The CDR3 DNA follows: TGTGCCAGCAGCCAAGAGTCAGGGACTGAGAACACAGATACGCAGTATTTT. It codes for CASSQESGTENTDTQYF.

A remark on this clone: The junction does not match germline at one end; this may be a read error. This chain uses TRBV7-9 with TRBJ1-2; 8 nucleotides agree with TRBD1. CDR1 is SEHNR and CDR2 is FQNEAQ in the germline V gene (reference sequence). The length of the CDR3 is 12 residues. This chain's CDR3 is CSSTQGDYGYTF. The DNA for the CDR3 is TGTTCCAGCACACAGGGGGACTATGGCTACACCTTC. Looking up the rest from reference TRBV7-9 and TRBJ1-2 gives the full variable domain: DTGVSQNPRHKITKRGQNVTFRCDPISEHNRLYWYRQTLGQGPEFLTYFQNEAQLEKSRLLSDRFSAERPKGSFSTLEIQRTEQGDSAMYLCSSTQGDYGYTFGSGTRLTVV.

The chain joins TRBV11-2 to TRBJ2-7; perhaps TRBD2 as D (6 bases). Germline CDR1 SGHAT, CDR2 FQNNGV. The CDR3 contains 15 residues. V gave up 3 bases and J gave up 3 bases, with 15 bases separating them. The CDR3 is CASSFFSGSLYEQYF. Here the CDR3 DNA reads TGTGCCAGCAGCTTCTTTAGCGGATCCCTCTACGAGCAGTACTTC.

This clone has a single count. The V gene is TRBV7-6, the J gene TRBJ1-1, with a tentative D call TRBD1 (5 bases). The V end was cut by 6 bases, the J end by 1 base, with 15 bases between. The CDR3 is 15 amino acids. CDR1 is SGHVS and CDR2 is FNYEAQ in the germline V gene. CDR3 bases: TGTGCCAGCAGAAGGGGAAGTCGCCCGAACACTGAAGCTTTCTTT. Amino acids: CASRRGSRPNTEAFF. The full variable domain, rest sourced from reference TRBV7-6 and TRBJ1-1, is GAGVSQSPRYKVTKRGQDVALRCDPISGHVSLYWYRQALGQGPEFLTYFNYEAQQDKSGLPNDRFSAERPEGSISTLTIQRTEQRDSAMYRCASRRGSRPNTEAFFGQGTRLTVV.

Here the CDR3 reads CASSEAPSGIQETQYF. CDR3 DNA sequence: TGTGCCAGCAGTGAAGCTCCTAGCGGGATCCAAGAGACCCAGTACTTC. This chain uses TRBV6-1 with TRBJ2-5; 9 nucleotides align to TRBD2. Germline V gives CDR1 MNHNS, CDR2 SASEGT. The CDR3 spans 16 residues. Losses at the gene ends were 0 bases for V and 1 base for J; bases not matched to a gene: 3.

V usage is TRBV4-1 and J usage is TRBJ2-7, with a tentative D call TRBD1 (6 bases). CDR1 and CDR2 from the germline V gene are MGHRA and YSYEKL. V dropped 0 bases and J dropped 2 bases, with 8 bases sitting between them. This CDR3 is 14 amino acids long. CDR3 nucleotide sequence: TGCGCCAGCAGCCAAGAAAGGACAGCCTACGAGCAGTACTTC. It translates to CASSQERTAYEQYF.

V and J are TRBV19 and TRBJ2-3, with TRBD2 matching 8 bases. Germline V gene data show CDR1 as LNHDA and CDR2 as SQIVND (reference sequence). The CDR3 is made up of 14 amino acids. Unmatched junction bases numbered 7, after V lost 6 bases and J lost 5 bases. The CDR3 reads CASRSGGAEDTQYF. The CDR3 DNA is TGTGCCAGTAGGTCGGGGGGGGCAGAAGATACGCAGTATTTT.

This chain joins TRBV29-1 and TRBJ2-5, with a tentative D call TRBD1 (6 bases). The ends were cut back, 2 bases at V and 4 bases at J, with 14 bases in the middle. The germline gives CDR1 SQVTM, CDR2 ANQGSEA. This CDR3 is 14 amino acids long. CDR3 DNA sequence: TGCAGCGTTGAACCCCCCAGGGGCGGAGAGACCCAGTACTTC. Its protein is CSVEPPRGGETQYF.

The rearrangement uses TRBV4-2 and TRBJ2-1; 8 positions agree with TRBD2. The germline gives CDR1 LGHNA, CDR2 YNFKEQ. The CDR3 length is 16 residues. After removal of 0 bases from V and 7 bases from J, the junction contained 8 bases not matched to a gene. This CDR3 is CASSQDESGGPNEQFF. In DNA form, the CDR3 reads TGTGCCAGCAGCCAAGATGAATCGGGAGGGCCTAATGAGCAGTTCTTC.

The chain combines TRBV7-9 with TRBJ1-5; D may be TRBD1 (5 bases). Germline V gives CDR1 SEHNR, CDR2 FQNEAQ (reference sequence). The CDR3 extends over 14 amino acids. Trimming took off 5 bases at V and 3 bases at J, with 11 bases between the two ends. This CDR3 is CASSKGTINQPQHF. The DNA of the CDR3 is TGTGCCAGCAGCAAAGGGACTATCAATCAGCCCCAGCATTTT.

There are a few counts of this clone. V and J are TRBV9 and TRBJ1-1, with D unresolved. Deletions cut 4 bases from V and 5 bases from J, with 15 bases between. The CDR3 extends over 14 amino acids. Germline V gene data show CDR1 as SGDLS and CDR2 as YYNGEE. The chain's CDR3 is CASSPPREETEAFF. As DNA, the CDR3 is TGTGCCAGCAGCCCACCGAGGGAGGAGACTGAAGCTTTCTTT.

V is TRBV28 and J is TRBJ1-1; TRBD1 aligns across 7 bases. The trim removed 6 bases at V and 1 base at J, leaving 5 bases unmatched. The CDR3 totals 14 residues. The germline CDR1 and CDR2 sequences are MDHEN and SYDVKM. CDR3 in DNA: TGTGCCAGCAGGCCAGGGGGGTGGAACACTGAAGCTTTCTTT. Protein product: CASRPGGWNTEAFF.

This chain connects TRBV7-8 to TRBJ1-6; possible D gene TRBD1, 6 bases. Germline V CDR1 and CDR2: SGHVS, FQNEAQ. Trimming took 1 base from V and 9 from J, leaving 13 bases between them. The CDR3 covers 15 residues. CDR3 DNA sequence: TGTGCCAGCAGCTTAGAGGGGGGGTCGGGTTCACCCCTCCACTTT. Translation: CASSLEGGSGSPLHF.